Shown below are 16 T cell receptor beta chains from a single sample sequenced in a study of immune evolution from preneoplasia to lung adenocarcinoma. Using immunoSEQ multiplex PCR, the repertoire was profiled, and TCRdb retains in-frame clones only, with some absent. Found here are under 6,000 clones, around 76% of them singletons; the top ten hold about 8%. The sequenced sample was FFPE adjacent normal lung tissue. The receptors derive from a person between 55 and 80 years old with lung adenocarcinoma.

This clone came up a few times. The rearrangement links TRBV19 to TRBJ2-5; D is perhaps TRBD2 (5 bases). Germline values: CDR1 LNHDA, CDR2 SQIVND (reference sequence). V lost 5 bases, J lost 7 bases, and 17 bases lay in between. This CDR3 has 14 amino acids. This chain's CDR3 is CASSRDLRAGTQYF. DNA for the CDR3: TGTGCCAGTAGTCGCGACTTGAGGGCAGGGACCCAGTACTTC.

This sequence joins TRBV25-1 and TRBJ2-3; a weak D match, TRBD2 (5 bases). Germline V gene sequence: CDR1 MGHDK, CDR2 SYGVNS. Trimming cost V 5 bases and J 7 bases, with 7 bases left between them. This CDR3 region has 11 residues. CDR3 protein: CASSSGYTQYF. The CDR3 bases are TGTGCCAGCAGTAGCGGTTATACGCAGTATTTT.

The rearrangement joins TRBV19 to TRBJ1-1, with TRBD1 matching over 7 bases. V was clipped by 6 bases and J by 7 bases; unmatched bases: 8. The germline gives CDR1 LNHDA, CDR2 SQIVND (reference sequence). CDR3 length: 13 amino acids. The CDR3: CASSIIGTDEAFF. The DNA of the CDR3 is TGTGCCAGTAGCATAATTGGGACAGATGAAGCTTTCTTT.

CDR3 loop: CASSRDEGNSFEAFF. The DNA for the CDR3 is TGCGCCAGCAGCCGGGATGAGGGGAACTCCTTTGAAGCTTTCTTT. The chain joins TRBV4-3 to TRBJ1-1, with a possible D match to TRBD1 (5 bases). The CDR3 is made up of 15 amino acids. CDR1 and CDR2 from the germline V gene are LGHNA and YSLEER. Trimming took off 4 bases at V and 7 bases at J, with 19 bases between the two ends.

V is TRBV6-1 and J is TRBJ1-5; D is perhaps TRBD1 (5 bases). The CDR3 has 13 amino acids. Per the germline V gene, CDR1 is MNHNS and CDR2 is SASEGT. V was trimmed by 6 bases and J by 0 bases, leaving 6 bases between them. Here the CDR3 reads CASRTASNQPQHF. Here the CDR3 DNA reads TGTGCCAGCAGGACAGCTAGCAATCAGCCCCAGCATTTT.

By share, this clone ranks as large. The chain has TRBV2 and TRBJ1-1, with D uncertain. Trimming took off 6 bases at V and 5 bases at J, with 10 bases between the two ends. There are 12 residues in the CDR3. Germline CDR1 SNHLY, CDR2 FYNNEI. CDR3 amino acids: CASSGGVTEAFF. Here the CDR3 DNA reads TGTGCCAGCAGCGGTGGGGTGACTGAAGCTTTCTTT. The entire variable domain, with the rest obtained from reference TRBV2 and TRBJ1-1, is as follows: EPEVTQTPSHQVTQMGQEVILRCVPISNHLYFYWYRQILGQKVEFLVSFYNNEISEKSEIFDDQFSVERPDGSNFTLKIRSTKLEDSAMYFCASSGGVTEAFFGQGTRLTVV.

The chain combines TRBV9 with TRBJ1-2; D is possibly TRBD1 (5 bases). Trimming removed 4 bases at V and 6 bases at J, with 16 bases between. The CDR3 covers 14 residues. Germline-derived CDR1 and CDR2 are SGDLS and YYNGEE. The CDR3 is CASSRAEGTDGYTF. The CDR3, as DNA: TGTGCCAGCAGCAGAGCGGAGGGGACGGATGGCTACACCTTC.

The chain combines TRBV25-1 with TRBJ1-4; D might be TRBD1 (6 bases). CDR1 MGHDK and CDR2 SYGVNS come from the germline V gene. V was cut by 6 bases and J by 12 bases, with 14 bases left in between. The CDR3 totals 12 residues. The CDR3 region is CASSIRTEELFF. The CDR3 DNA reads as TGTGCCAGCAGCATAAGGACAGAAGAACTGTTTTTT. Full variable domain (outside the CDR3, taken from reference TRBV25-1 and TRBJ1-4): EADIYQTPRYLVIGTGKKITLECSQTMGHDKMYWYQQDPGMELHLIHYSYGVNSTEKGDLSSESTVSRIRTEHFPLTLESARPSHTSQYLCASSIRTEELFFGSGTQLSVL.

There are a few counts of this clone. The V and J genes are TRBV6-5 and TRBJ2-7, with 9 bases matching TRBD2. The CDR3 sequence is 15 residues long. Germline V gene sequence: CDR1 MNHEY, CDR2 SVGAGI. The ends lost 5 bases at V and 5 bases at J; junction bases unmatched: 10. The CDR3 region is CASSVTAGTSNEQYF. In DNA, the CDR3 is TGTGCCAGCAGTGTGACCGCCGGGACTAGCAACGAGCAGTACTTC.

Concerning this clone itself: Its ends do not fully match the called genes, so a read error is possible. V usage is TRBV4-1 and J usage is TRBJ1-1, with 7 bases identical to TRBD1. The CDR3 is 17 residues long. The germline gives CDR1 MGHRA, CDR2 YSYEKL. In DNA, the CDR3 is TGCACCAGCAGCCAATGGGACAGAGCCGATATGAACACTGAAGCTTTCTTT. This sequence encodes CTSSQWDRADMNTEAFF.

The V call is TRBV6-1, the J call TRBJ1-3; unclear D gene. CDR1 MNHNS and CDR2 SASEGT come from the germline V gene. Trimming cost V 4 bases and J 0 bases, with 10 bases left between them. There are 15 residues in the CDR3. CDR3 in DNA: TGTGCCAGCAGTGCGGCAGGTTCCTCTGGAAACACCATATATTTT. Protein product: CASSAAGSSGNTIYF.

This clone was counted a few times. The chain employs TRBV18 and TRBJ2-7; 8 bases map to TRBD1. The CDR3 contains 13 residues. Germline assignment: CDR1 KGHSH and CDR2 LQKENI. V was clipped by 2 bases and J by 6 bases; unmatched bases: 3. This CDR3 reads CASSPGTGGEQYF. As DNA, the CDR3 is TGTGCCAGCTCACCAGGAACAGGGGGCGAGCAGTACTTC. Drawing the rest from reference TRBV18 and TRBJ2-7, the complete variable domain is NAGVMQNPRHLVRRRGQEARLRCSPMKGHSHVYWYRQLPEEGLKFMVYLQKENIIDESGMPKERFSAEFPKEGPSILRIQQVVRGDSAAYFCASSPGTGGEQYFGPGTRLTVT.

The chain combines TRBV7-8 with TRBJ1-4, with D perhaps matching TRBD1 (5 bases). CDR1 and CDR2 (germline): SGHVS, FQNEAQ. V was trimmed by 0 bases and J by 0 bases, leaving 17 bases between them. The CDR3 contains 19 residues. CDR3 DNA sequence: TGTGCCAGCAGCTTAGCCTTATCAAGGGGCGAGGCAACTAATGAAAAACTGTTTTTT. It specifies CASSLALSRGEATNEKLFF.

The V call is TRBV29-1, the J call TRBJ1-4; 7 positions agree with TRBD1. CDR1 and CDR2 from the germline V gene are SQVTM and ANQGSEA. CDR3 length equals 14 residues. V lost 4 bases to trimming and J lost 3 bases; unmatched junction nucleotides: 5. CDR3 DNA: TGCAGCGTTGGACGGACAGGACCTAATGAAAAACTGTTTTTT. Translation: CSVGRTGPNEKLFF.

The V call is TRBV4-3, the J call TRBJ1-2; no clear D. The germline CDR1 and CDR2 sequences are LGHNA and YSLEER. Trimming removed 0 bases at V and 8 bases at J, with 10 bases between. This CDR3 contains 13 residues. The CDR3 region has the DNA TGCGCCAGCAGCCAAGATGGCGGGTCAGGCTACACCTTC. This translates into CASSQDGGSGYTF.

The chain links TRBV30 to TRBJ2-7; either TRBD1 or TRBD2 may fit D (5 bases each). The V gene lost 3 bases and the J gene lost 4 bases, with 7 bases spanning the gap. This CDR3 has 11 residues. Germline CDR1 reads GTSNPN; CDR2 reads SVGIG (reference sequence). This chain's CDR3 is CAWSGAYEQYF. The DNA of the CDR3 is TGTGCCTGGAGCGGGGCGTACGAGCAGTACTTC.